Here is one T cell receptor (beta chain) with its context. Its target is unknown. PCR was performed a second time for 7 to 11 cycles using a sample-barcoded 5' primer and a J-beta primer mix. Each cDNA molecule was tagged by a template-switch adaptor with 12 random nucleotides. MiXCR, applied by TCRdb to the 5' RACE reads, yields one record per CDR3 protein. This table has 890,000 or so distinct CDR3 sequences, about 62% appearing once. The data were taken from a study of blood T cells in healthy people across ages. The CDR3 length is 15 residues. Germline lookup yields CDR1 SGHRS and CDR2 YFSETQ. The V and J ends lost 2 bases and 13 bases respectively, with 19 bases between them. PBMCs were isolated at a quantity of at least 7 million per sample. Broader study findings: Comparison with aged donors showed that long-lived donors had more naive CD4+ cells and higher diversity. A strong correlation was seen between TCR beta diversity and naive T cell percentage.

This TCR was recovered from a man aged 25-45 years in good health. The sequenced material came from blood. J is TRBJ2-6 and V is TRBV5-1; D is ambiguous. DNA for the CDR3: TGCGCCAGCAGCTTTACTTCGGCAGCCCCAGGAGTCCTGACTTTC. It is translated as CASSFTSAAPGVLTF.